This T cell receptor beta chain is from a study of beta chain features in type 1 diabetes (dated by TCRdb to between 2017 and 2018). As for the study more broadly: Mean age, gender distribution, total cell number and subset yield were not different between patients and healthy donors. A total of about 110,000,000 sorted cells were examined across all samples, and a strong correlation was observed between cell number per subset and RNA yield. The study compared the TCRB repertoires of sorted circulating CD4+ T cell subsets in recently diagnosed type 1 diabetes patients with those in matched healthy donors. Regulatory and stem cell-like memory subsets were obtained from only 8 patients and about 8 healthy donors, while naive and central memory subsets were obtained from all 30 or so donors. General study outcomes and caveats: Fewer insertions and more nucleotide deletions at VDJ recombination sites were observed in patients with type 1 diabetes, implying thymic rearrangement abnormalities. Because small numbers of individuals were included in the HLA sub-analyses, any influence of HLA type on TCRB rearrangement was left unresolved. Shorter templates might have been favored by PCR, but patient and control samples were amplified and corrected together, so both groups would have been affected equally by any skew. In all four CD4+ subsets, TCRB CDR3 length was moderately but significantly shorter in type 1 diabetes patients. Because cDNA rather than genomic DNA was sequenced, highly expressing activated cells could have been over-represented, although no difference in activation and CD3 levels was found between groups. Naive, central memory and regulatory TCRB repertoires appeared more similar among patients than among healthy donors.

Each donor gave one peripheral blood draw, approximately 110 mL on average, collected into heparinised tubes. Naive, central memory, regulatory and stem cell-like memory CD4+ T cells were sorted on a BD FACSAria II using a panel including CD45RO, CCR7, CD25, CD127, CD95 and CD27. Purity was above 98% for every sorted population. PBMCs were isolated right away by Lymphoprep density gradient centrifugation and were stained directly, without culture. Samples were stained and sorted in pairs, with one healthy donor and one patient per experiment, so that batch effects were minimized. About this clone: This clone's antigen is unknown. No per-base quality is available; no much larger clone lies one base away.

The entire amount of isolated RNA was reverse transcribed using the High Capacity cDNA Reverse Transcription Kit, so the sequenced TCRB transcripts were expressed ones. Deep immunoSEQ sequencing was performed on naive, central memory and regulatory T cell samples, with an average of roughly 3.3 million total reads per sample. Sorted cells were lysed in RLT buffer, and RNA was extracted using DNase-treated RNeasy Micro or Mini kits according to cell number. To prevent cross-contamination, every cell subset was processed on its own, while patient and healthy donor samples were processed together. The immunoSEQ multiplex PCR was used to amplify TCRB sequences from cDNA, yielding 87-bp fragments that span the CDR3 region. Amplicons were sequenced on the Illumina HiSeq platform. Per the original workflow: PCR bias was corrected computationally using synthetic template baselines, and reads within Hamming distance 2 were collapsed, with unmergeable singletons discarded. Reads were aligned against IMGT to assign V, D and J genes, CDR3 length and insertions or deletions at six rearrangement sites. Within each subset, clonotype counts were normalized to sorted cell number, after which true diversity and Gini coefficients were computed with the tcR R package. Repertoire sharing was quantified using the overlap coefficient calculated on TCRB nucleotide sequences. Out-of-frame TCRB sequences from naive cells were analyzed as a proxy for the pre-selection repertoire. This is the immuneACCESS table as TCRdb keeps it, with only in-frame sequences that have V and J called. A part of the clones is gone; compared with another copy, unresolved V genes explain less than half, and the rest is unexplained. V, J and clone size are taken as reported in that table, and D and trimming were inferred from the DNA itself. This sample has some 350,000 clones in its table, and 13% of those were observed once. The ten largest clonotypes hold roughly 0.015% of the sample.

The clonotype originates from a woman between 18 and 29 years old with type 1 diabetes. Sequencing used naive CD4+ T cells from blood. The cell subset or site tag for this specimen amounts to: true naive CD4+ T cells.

The CDR3 region has the sequence CAWSVTPPPAGRNNEQFF. The DNA sequence reads TGTGCCTGGAGTGTAACCCCACCCCCTGCGGGCCGGAACAATGAGCAGTTCTTC. This receptor chain uses TRBV30 and TRBJ2-1; the best D guess is TRBD2, with 5 bases matching. The CDR3 spans 18 residues, from the cysteine through the phenylalanine. The kept DNA is CDR3 alone, 54 bases in frame from the first base. CDR1 and CDR2 are drawn from the germline V gene (reference sequence): GTSNPN, SVGIG. The trim is 0 bases for V and 5 bases for J, with a gap of 23 bases between the germline ends.